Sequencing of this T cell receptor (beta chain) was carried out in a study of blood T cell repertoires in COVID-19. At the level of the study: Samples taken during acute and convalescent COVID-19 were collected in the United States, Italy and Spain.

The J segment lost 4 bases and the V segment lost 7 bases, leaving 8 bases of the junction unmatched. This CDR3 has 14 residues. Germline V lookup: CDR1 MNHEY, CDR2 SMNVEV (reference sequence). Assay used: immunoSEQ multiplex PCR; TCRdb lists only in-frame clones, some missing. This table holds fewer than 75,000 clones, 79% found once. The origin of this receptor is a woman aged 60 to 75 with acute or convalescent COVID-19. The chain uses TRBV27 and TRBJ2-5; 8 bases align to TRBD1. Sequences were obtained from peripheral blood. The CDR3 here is CASTLTQGGETQYF. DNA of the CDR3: TGTGCCAGCACCTTGACACAGGGGGGAGAGACCCAGTACTTC.